This T cell receptor (beta chain) was recorded in a study of OX40 agonist ivuxolimab in advanced cancers. On the study more broadly: Participants, 82.7% male, averaged roughly 60 years of age, ranging from about 20 to 80. Study findings and constraints: On average, CD8+ T cells had more expanded clones than CD4+.

The CDR3 consists of 17 residues. The germline V gene has CDR1 MNHEY and CDR2 SMNVEV (reference sequence). With V trimmed by 1 base and J by 9 bases, 14 bases remained unmatched. As to this clone: Its antigen is as yet unknown.

Some clones are missing from TCRdb's copy, which holds only in-frame ones; the method was immunoSEQ multiplex PCR. The sample includes approximately 53,000 clones, approximately 92% of them seen just once. The starting material was CD4+ or CD8+ T cells sorted from blood, obtained in a trial of the OX40 agonist ivuxolimab. The receptor was isolated from an adult with an advanced solid tumor such as melanoma, head and neck, liver or kidney cancer. The chain has TRBV27 and TRBJ2-1; 8 positions match TRBD2. The CDR3, as DNA: TGTGCCAGCAGTTTATGGGCTAGCGGGTTCCAAGGGGGTGAGCAGTTCTTC. It encodes CASSLWASGFQGGEQFF.